The subject of this entry is one TCR beta chain. Its cognate antigen is unknown. Measured with immunoSEQ multiplex PCR; TCRdb has only the in-frame clones, and not every one. Found here are about 30,000 clones, around 90% of them singletons; the top ten hold over 0.05%. The ends lost 2 bases at V and 3 bases at J; junction bases unmatched: 5. Per the germline V gene, CDR1 is MGHRA and CDR2 is YSYEKL. The CDR3 contains 16 residues. The data derive from a study of regulatory dendritic cells for organ transplantation. Study conclusions and caveats: Of resting T cell subsets, memory CD8+ had the most alloreactive clonotypes. Naive CD4+ and CD8+ repertoires were highly diverse; memory CD8+ was most oligoclonal. Regulatory dendritic cells appeared to expand memory CD8+ clones less than mature ones.

Naive CD45RA+ and memory CD45RO+ CD4+ or CD8+ T cells were FACS-sorted. V is TRBV4-1 and J is TRBJ1-3; 9 nucleotides align to TRBD1. The material sequenced was naive CD4+ T cells from blood. Described subset: CD45RA+ naive T cells. The source is a human donor in good health. The CDR3 DNA follows: TGCGCCAGCAGCCAACCCATGGGACAGGGTGGAAACACCATATATTTT. This translates into CASSQPMGQGGNTIYF.